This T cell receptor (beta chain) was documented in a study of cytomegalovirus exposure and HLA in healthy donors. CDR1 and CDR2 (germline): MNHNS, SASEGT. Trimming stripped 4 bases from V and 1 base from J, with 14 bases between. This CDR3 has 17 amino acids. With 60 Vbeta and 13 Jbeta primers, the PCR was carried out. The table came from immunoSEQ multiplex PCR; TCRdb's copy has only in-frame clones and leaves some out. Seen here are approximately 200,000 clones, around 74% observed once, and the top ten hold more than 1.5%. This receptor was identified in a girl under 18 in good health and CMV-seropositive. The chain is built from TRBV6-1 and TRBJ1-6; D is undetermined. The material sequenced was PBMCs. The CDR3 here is CASSAEFVQSYNSPLHF. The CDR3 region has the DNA TGTGCCAGCAGTGCCGAATTTGTTCAGTCCTATAATTCACCCCTCCACTTT.